This paragraph covers one T cell receptor beta chain sequence. Its antigen is unknown. The sample is drawn from a study of molecular identifiers for immune sequencing clone quantification. The CDR3 covers 15 residues. V shed 6 bases and J shed 0 bases, with 15 bases lying between them. In germline, CDR1 is KGHSH, CDR2 LQKENI. TCR libraries were built in bulk with a published protocol and specific TCR primers. In TCRdb, the PCR reads were re-called with MiXCR into one record per CDR3 protein. The sample has 550,000 to 750,000 distinct CDR3 sequences, 20% seen once; the top ten hold 0.85%. Whole-study results and caveats: Naive cells had under 1% of molecules in clones above 20 RNA copies, effectors over 99%. Identical TCR molecules can share a barcode, and this sharing could underestimate highly expanded clone sizes.

Sequenced sample: naive CD8+ T cells from blood, with Jurkat cell RNA spiked in. The subset here: FACS-sorted CD8+CD4-CCR7+CD45RA+ naive T cells. The sequence came from a human donor in good health. Some libraries in this study had Jurkat cell RNA spiked in. J is TRBJ2-7 and V is TRBV18, with D perhaps matching TRBD1 (5 bases). CDR3: CASSQSTGTSYEQYF. In DNA form, the CDR3 reads TGTGCCAGCTCTCAATCAACAGGAACCTCCTACGAGCAGTACTTC.